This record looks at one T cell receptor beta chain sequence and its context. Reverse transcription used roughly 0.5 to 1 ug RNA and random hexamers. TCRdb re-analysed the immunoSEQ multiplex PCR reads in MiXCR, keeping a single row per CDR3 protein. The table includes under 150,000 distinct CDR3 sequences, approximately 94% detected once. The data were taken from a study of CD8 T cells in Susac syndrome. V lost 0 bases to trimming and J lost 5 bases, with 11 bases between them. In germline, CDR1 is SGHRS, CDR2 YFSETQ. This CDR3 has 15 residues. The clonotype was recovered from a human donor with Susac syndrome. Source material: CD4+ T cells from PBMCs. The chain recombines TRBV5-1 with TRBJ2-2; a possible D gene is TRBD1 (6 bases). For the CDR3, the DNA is TGCGCCAGCAGCTTGGAGTGGCAGGGGACCGGGGAGCTGTTTTTT. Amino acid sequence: CASSLEWQGTGELFF. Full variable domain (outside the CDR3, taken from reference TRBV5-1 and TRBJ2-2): KAGVTQTPRYLIKTRGQQVTLSCSPISGHRSVSWYQQTPGQGLQFLFEYFSETQRNKGNFPGRFSGRQFSNSRSEMNVSTLELGDSALYLCASSLEWQGTGELFFGEGSRLTVL.